This TCR beta chain was profiled in a study of vaccination and CD4 T cells after COVID-19. Study information: Samples after vaccination came a median approximately 70 days past dose two, ranging 14 to 241. Findings and limits, study-wide: Detection of a median around 83% of reactive clones in convalescent patients was confined to the period after vaccination.

Sequence data for DNA of cultured CD4+ T cells were generated by the Oncomine TCR Beta short-read assay. Genomic DNA was isolated from cultured CD4+ T cells. TCRdb recomputed calls from the PCR reads with MiXCR, one row per CDR3 protein. The table has about 17,000 distinct CDR3 sequences, approximately 58% seen once. As to this clonotype: As yet, its antigen is unknown.

Treatment given: roughly 10-day PBMC culture with coronavirus spike peptide pools or control peptides (ViraFEST assay). ViraFEST used peptide pools to expand antigen-specific T cells before TCR sequencing. The CDR3 sequence is 13 residues long. Germline CDR1 DFQATT, CDR2 SNEGSKA (reference sequence). Deletions cut 6 bases from V and 4 bases from J, with 15 bases between. V and J are TRBV20-1 and TRBJ2-5; D may correspond to TRBD1 or TRBD2 (6 bases each). The sample in question was CD4+ T cells from blood, cultured in vitro, obtained after SARS-CoV-2 vaccination. This receptor was taken from a human donor who had recovered from COVID-19. The CDR3 spells CSALDKGGETQYF. For the CDR3, the DNA is TGCAGTGCCCTTGATAAGGGGGGAGAGACCCAGTACTTC.